This T cell receptor (beta chain) is drawn from a study of CD8 T cells in ankylosing spondylitis. TCRdb used MiXCR to reprocess the 5' RACE reads, holding one entry per CDR3 protein. The profile shows 150,000 or so distinct CDR3 sequences, around 8.9% of them singletons. The V end was cut by 4 bases, the J end by 3 bases, with 13 bases between. The CDR3 spans 14 residues. CDR1 is SGHRS, CDR2 YFSETQ, per germline. This clonotype was detected ten times or more. The receptor's source is a female donor with ankylosing spondylitis or in good health (not recorded which). V and J are TRBV5-1 and TRBJ1-1; D is unresolved. Material for sequencing was blood, either unsorted or a sorted T cell fraction (not recorded which). CDR3 nucleotides: TGCGCCAGCAGCCCCCAGGTTTGGGACACTGAAGCTTTCTTT. It specifies CASSPQVWDTEAFF.